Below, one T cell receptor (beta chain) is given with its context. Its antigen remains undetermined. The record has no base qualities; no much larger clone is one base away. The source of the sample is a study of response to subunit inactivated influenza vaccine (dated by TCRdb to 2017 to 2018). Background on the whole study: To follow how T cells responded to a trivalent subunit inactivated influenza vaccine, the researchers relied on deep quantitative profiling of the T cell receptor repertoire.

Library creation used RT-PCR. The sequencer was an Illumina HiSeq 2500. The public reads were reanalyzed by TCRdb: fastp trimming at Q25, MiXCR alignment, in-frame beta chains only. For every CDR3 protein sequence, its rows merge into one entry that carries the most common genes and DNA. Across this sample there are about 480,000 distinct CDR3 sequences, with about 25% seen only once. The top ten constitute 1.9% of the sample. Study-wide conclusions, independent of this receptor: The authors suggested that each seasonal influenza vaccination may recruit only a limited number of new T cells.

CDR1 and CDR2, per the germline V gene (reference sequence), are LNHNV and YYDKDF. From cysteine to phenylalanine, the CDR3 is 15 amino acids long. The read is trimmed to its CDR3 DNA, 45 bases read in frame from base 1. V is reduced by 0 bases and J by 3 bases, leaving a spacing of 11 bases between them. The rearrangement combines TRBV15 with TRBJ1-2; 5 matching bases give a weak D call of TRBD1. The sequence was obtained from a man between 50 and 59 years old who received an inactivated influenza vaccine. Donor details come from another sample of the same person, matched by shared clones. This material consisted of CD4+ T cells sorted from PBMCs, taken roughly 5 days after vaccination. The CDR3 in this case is CATSRDLTAYYGYTF. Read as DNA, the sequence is TGTGCCACCAGCAGAGACCTGACAGCTTACTATGGCTACACCTTC.